Described below is a single T cell receptor (beta chain) sequence and its context. This clonotype was counted only a few times. Which antigen it targets is not known. Base qualities are not provided; no much larger clone lies one nucleotide away. This entry belongs to a study of CD8 T cells in ankylosing spondylitis (dated by TCRdb to about 2017). At the level of the whole study: To find TCR variants linked to disease, the study profiled T cell receptor beta repertoires in ankylosing spondylitis patients and healthy donors. In total, the full study cohort was made up of about 110 healthy donors and 20 to 25 ankylosing spondylitis patients. Samples of peripheral blood were taken, and for ankylosing spondylitis patients, synovial fluid was collected as well. Study-wide findings and limitations: The disease-linked clones showed a CD8+ phenotype and occurred at relatively low frequencies in peripheral blood. Blood from ankylosing spondylitis patients appeared to be characterized by a TCR beta motif composed of roughly 8 highly homologous amino acid variants. Significant enrichment of the disease-linked clones was reported in matched synovial fluid samples from ankylosing spondylitis patients. Some of the motif variants had been reported before in the synovial fluid and blood of reactive arthritis patients, a finding that suggests common disease-initiation mechanisms.

Data came from an Illumina HiSeq 2500. TCR beta libraries were prepared by quantitative 5'-RACE with molecular barcodes. Regarding the original processing steps: To identify disease-linked TCR variants, a new computational method was used, one built on a probabilistic model of VDJ rearrangement. The public sequencing data were trimmed at Q25 with fastp and processed into clonotypes with MiXCR by TCRdb, which kept only in-frame beta chains. Rows with one shared CDR3 protein collapse into an entry with the most common genes and DNA. These V and J calls originate from TCRdb's pipeline instead of the authors' own analysis. The sample has over 95,000 distinct CDR3 sequences on record, roughly 8.3% of them singletons. The leading ten clones occupy 9.9% of the sample. The CDR3 contains 13 residues, cysteine and phenylalanine counted. The retained sequence is limited to the CDR3, 39 bases, with the frame set at the first base. Between the V and J ends, shortened by 2 bases and 4 bases respectively, the junction contains 12 bases. From a lookup of the germline V gene (reference sequence), CDR1 and CDR2 are GTSNPN and SVGIG.

Source material: blood, either unsorted or a sorted T cell fraction (not recorded which). The TCR originated in a male donor with ankylosing spondylitis or in good health (not recorded which). The sequence links TRBV30 to TRBJ2-7, with TRBD1 perhaps the D gene, on 6 matching bases. Read as DNA, the sequence is TGTGCCTGGAGTCCAGGGGAAGTTTACGAGCAGTACTTC. This translates into CAWSPGEVYEQYF.